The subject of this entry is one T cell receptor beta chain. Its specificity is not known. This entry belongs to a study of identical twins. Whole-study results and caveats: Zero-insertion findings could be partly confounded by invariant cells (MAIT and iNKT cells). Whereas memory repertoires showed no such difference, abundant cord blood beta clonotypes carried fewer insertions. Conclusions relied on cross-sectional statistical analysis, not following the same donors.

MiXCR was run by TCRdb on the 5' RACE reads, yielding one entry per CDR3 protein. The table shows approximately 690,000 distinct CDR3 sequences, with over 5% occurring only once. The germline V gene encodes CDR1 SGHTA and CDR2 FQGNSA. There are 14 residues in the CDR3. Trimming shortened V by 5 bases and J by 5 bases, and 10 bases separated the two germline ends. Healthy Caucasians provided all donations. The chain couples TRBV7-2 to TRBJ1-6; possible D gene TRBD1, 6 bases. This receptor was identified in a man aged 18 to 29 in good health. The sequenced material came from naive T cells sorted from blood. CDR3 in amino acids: CASSRDTDNSPLHF. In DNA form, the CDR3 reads TGTGCCAGCAGCCGGGACACCGATAATTCACCCCTCCACTTT.